This T cell receptor beta chain was documented in a study of T cells in localized non-small cell lung cancer. Details on this clone: Its antigen is not known.

Study-wide points: Uninvolved adjacent lung had higher T cell clonality than tumor and all other tissues. In adjacent lung appeared a median roughly 56 of the top 100 tumor clones. Blood T cell density predicted longer survival; adjacent-lung clonality, shorter.

Data came from immunoSEQ multiplex PCR; TCRdb stores just in-frame clones and leaves some out. The data hold around 2,000 clones, with roughly 28% observed a single time. This TCR was recovered from a woman aged 35 to 75 with stage I lung adenocarcinoma. This specimen consisted of normal lung tissue next to the tumor, obtained before any cancer treatment.

The CDR3 reads CASSSGPANTEAFF. The CDR3 coding sequence is TGCGCCAGCAGCTCGGGACCGGCGAACACTGAAGCTTTCTTT. The rearrangement uses TRBV5-1 and TRBJ1-1, with a possible D match to TRBD1 (5 bases). V lost 3 bases and J 1 base, leaving 10 bases between the germline ends. Germline CDR1 is SGHRS and CDR2 is YFSETQ. The CDR3 runs 14 residues.